This is a list of T cell receptor beta chains from one sample in a study of OX40 agonist ivuxolimab in advanced cancers. Assay: immunoSEQ multiplex PCR; the TCRdb copy retains only in-frame clones and omits some. The sample gives 90,000 to 100,000 clones, around 85% of which show up once; over 0.4% is in the top ten. The source material was CD4+ or CD8+ T cells sorted from blood, sampled in a trial of the OX40 agonist ivuxolimab. Receptors were obtained from an adult with an advanced solid tumor such as melanoma, head and neck, liver or kidney cancer. CDR3s include the opening cysteine and the closing phenylalanine or tryptophan. D genes are given only for firm matches. Some rows mark clone size as missing; the rest say once, few, many or name a class of expanded clone.

TRBJ2-5 | . | TRBV5-4 | . | CASSLARGGETQYF | TGTGCCAGCAGCTTGGCGCGGGGTGGGGAGACCCAGTACTTC
TRBJ2-7 | TRBD2 | TRBV6-6 | . | CASRGLAGVSYEQYF | TGTGCCAGCCGCGGACTAGCGGGGGTATCCTACGAGCAGTACTTC
TRBJ2-1 | . | TRBV20-1 | . | CSATDHNEQFF | TGCAGTGCTACTGACCACAATGAGCAGTTCTTC
TRBJ2-2 | TRBD1 | TRBV5-4 | once | CASSLADRGHGELFF | TGTGCCAGCAGCTTGGCCGACAGGGGTCACGGGGAGCTGTTTTTT
TRBJ1-2 | . | TRBV28 | . | CASSGHLNYGYTF | TGTGCCAGCAGTGGGCACCTTAACTATGGCTACACCTTC
TRBJ1-2 | . | TRBV7-2 | . | CASSKGGSPKGYTF | TGTGCCAGCAGCAAAGGCGGGAGTCCCAAGGGCTACACCTTC
TRBJ2-7 | TRBD2 | TRBV6-5 | . | CAATGGPTYEQYF | TGTGCCGCCACGGGGGGGCCGACCTACGAGCAGTACTTC
TRBJ2-2 | . | TRBV9 | once | CASSVVWNTGELFF | TGTGCCAGCAGCGTAGTCTGGAACACCGGGGAGCTGTTTTTT
TRBJ1-6 | . | TRBV7-9 | . | CASSLFQGLRPPLHF | TGTGCCAGCAGCTTATTTCAGGGTTTGAGGCCACCCCTCCACTTT
TRBJ2-5 | . | TRBV11-3 | . | CASSGTQVGETQYF | TGTGCCAGCAGCGGGACACAGGTTGGAGAGACCCAGTACTTC
TRBJ2-7 | . | TRBV5-6 | . | CASSLMYEQYF | TGTGCCAGCAGCTTAATGTACGAGCAGTACTTC
TRBJ2-4 | . | TRBV19 | . | CASSSFDKLAKNIQYF | TGTGCCAGTAGTTCATTCGACAAGCTAGCCAAAAACATTCAGTACTTC
TRBJ1-5 | . | TRBV7-2 | . | CASSADGHSNQPQHF | TGTGCCAGCAGCGCGGACGGTCATAGCAATCAGCCCCAGCATTTT
TRBJ1-1 | . | TRBV14 | . | CATVFGRGVNTEAFF | TGTGCCACCGTTTTTGGACGGGGGGTAAACACTGAAGCTTTCTTT
TRBJ2-1 | TRBD1 | TRBV9 | . | CASSGDRPSEYNEQFF | TGTGCCAGCAGCGGGGACAGGCCTAGCGAATACAATGAGCAGTTCTTC
TRBJ1-2 | . | TRBV5-6 | . | CASSLRRNNYGYTF | TGTGCCAGCAGCTTGCGTCGGAACAACTATGGCTACACCTTC
TRBJ2-3 | . | TRBV5-4 | few | CASSFSWSTDTQYF | TGTGCCAGCAGTTTTTCATGGAGCACAGATACGCAGTATTTT
TRBJ1-4 | TRBD1 | TRBV5-1 | . | CASSLDRGLNEKLFF | TGTGCCAGCAGCTTGGACAGGGGACTCAATGAAAAACTGTTTTTT
TRBJ1-1 | . | TRBV7-2 | . | CASSLLGGFTEAFF | TGTGCCAGCAGCTTATTGGGGGGATTCACTGAAGCTTTCTTT
TRBJ2-3 | TRBD2 | TRBV4-3 | . | CASSQDPSGGGTQYF | TGCGCCAGCAGCCAAGATCCCAGCGGGGGAGGTACGCAGTATTTT
TRBJ2-1 | . | TRBV21-1 | . | CASSRRRTGRLWEDEQFF | TGTGCCAGCAGCAGAAGACGAACAGGCCGTTTGTGGGAAGATGAGCAGTTCTTC
TRBJ2-2 | . | TRBV6-5 | . | CASSPSRQNTGELFF | TGTGCCAGCAGTCCCTCGAGACAAAACACCGGGGAGCTGTTTTTT
TRBJ1-2 | . | TRBV9 | . | CASSPVALGWGYTF | TGTGCCAGCAGCCCTGTGGCGCTGGGTTGGGGCTACACCTTC
TRBJ2-1 | . | TRBV7-3 | . | CASSLLGSSYNEQFF | TGTGCCAGCAGCTTACTAGGTAGCTCCTACAATGAGCAGTTCTTC
TRBJ2-1 | . | TRBV25-1 | . | CASSEPESGTRQFF | TGTGCCAGCAGTGAGCCAGAGTCCGGGACAAGGCAGTTCTTC
TRBJ1-2 | . | TRBV6-1 | once | CARHAAYGYTF | TGTGCCAGACACGCCGCATATGGCTACACCTTC
TRBJ1-5 | . | TRBV4-1 | . | CASSLEGMGNQPQHF | TGCGCCAGCAGCTTGGAGGGTATGGGCAATCAGCCCCAGCATTTT
TRBJ2-3 | . | TRBV19 | . | CASSIGPSTDTQYF | TGTGCCAGTAGTATAGGCCCTAGCACAGATACGCAGTATTTT
TRBJ1-4 | . | TRBV2 | . | CASSTQGRKLFF | TGTGCCAGCAGTACGCAGGGGCGAAAACTGTTTTTT
TRBJ2-7 | . | TRBV28 | . | CASSSSRGVTYEQYF | TGTGCCAGCAGTTCCTCCAGGGGGGTCACCTACGAGCAGTACTTC
TRBJ1-2 | . | TRBV10-3 | . | CAISESEGQGYTF | TGTGCCATCAGTGAGTCAGAGGGGCAAGGCTACACCTTC
TRBJ2-7 | TRBD1 | TRBV6-5 | . | CASSTTGTVAYEQYF | TGTGCCAGCAGTACCACCGGGACAGTAGCCTACGAGCAGTACTTC
TRBJ1-4 | . | TRBV29-1 | . | CSVEGRGREGYEKLFF | TGCAGCGTTGAAGGTCGGGGTAGAGAGGGCTACGAAAAACTGTTTTTT
TRBJ2-5 | . | TRBV5-1 | . | CASSLPMVQETQYF | TGCGCCAGCAGCCTGCCTATGGTCCAAGAGACCCAGTACTTC
TRBJ1-3 | . | TRBV6-5 | . | CATSGSSGNTIYF | TGTGCCACCTCAGGCTCCTCTGGAAACACCATATATTTT
TRBJ2-1 | TRBD2 | TRBV2 | . | CASSVVASGGDEQFF | TGTGCCAGCAGTGTTGTGGCTAGCGGGGGGGATGAGCAGTTCTTC
TRBJ2-4 | . | TRBV6-5 | . | CASSYGYRAKNIQYF | TGTGCCAGCAGTTACGGGTACCGGGCCAAAAACATTCAGTACTTC
TRBJ1-2 | TRBD1 | TRBV4-3 | once | CASSQVSLWLTGTHGYTF | TGCGCCAGCAGCCAAGTTAGTTTGTGGTTGACAGGGACCCATGGCTACACCTTC
TRBJ2-2 | . | TRBV18 | once | CASSPGDPAQELFF | TGTGCCAGCTCACCAGGTGATCCTGCCCAGGAGCTGTTTTTT
TRBJ1-2 | TRBD1 | TRBV5-6 | few | CASSPSGTGGAGYTF | TGTGCCAGCAGCCCATCCGGGACAGGCGGGGCTGGCTACACCTTC
TRBJ1-1 | TRBD1 | TRBV4-1 | once | CASSQDRGWRQGHTEAFF | TGCGCCAGCAGCCAAGATAGGGGTTGGCGACAGGGGCACACTGAAGCTTTCTTT
TRBJ2-1 | . | TRBV25-1 | . | CASSETVYEQFF | TGTGCCAGCAGTGAGACGGTGTATGAGCAGTTCTTC
TRBJ2-5 | . | TRBV27 | . | CASSQTEGETQYF | TGTGCCAGCAGCCAGACCGAAGGGGAGACCCAGTACTTC
TRBJ1-3 | TRBD1 | TRBV6-6 | . | CASRTGGNTIYF | TGTGCCAGCAGGACAGGGGGAAACACCATATATTTT
TRBJ1-1 | . | TRBV11-2 | . | CASSGVGSTEAFF | TGTGCCAGCAGCGGAGTTGGTAGCACTGAAGCTTTCTTT
TRBJ1-3 | . | TRBV27 | . | CASSRTFGHLNSGNTIYF | TGTGCCAGCAGTCGGACATTCGGACATCTGAACTCTGGAAACACCATATATTTT
TRBJ1-3 | . | TRBV6-5 | . | CASTRPTGNTIYF | TGTGCCAGCACAAGGCCAACTGGAAACACCATATATTTT
TRBJ1-4 | TRBD1 | TRBV5-1 | . | CASSWDRGTNEKLFF | TGCGCCAGCAGCTGGGACAGGGGGACTAATGAAAAACTGTTTTTT
TRBJ2-1 | TRBD2 | TRBV10-3 | . | CAISGGGGLSSYNEQFF | TGTGCCATCAGCGGCGGGGGGGGTTTGAGCTCCTACAATGAGCAGTTCTTC